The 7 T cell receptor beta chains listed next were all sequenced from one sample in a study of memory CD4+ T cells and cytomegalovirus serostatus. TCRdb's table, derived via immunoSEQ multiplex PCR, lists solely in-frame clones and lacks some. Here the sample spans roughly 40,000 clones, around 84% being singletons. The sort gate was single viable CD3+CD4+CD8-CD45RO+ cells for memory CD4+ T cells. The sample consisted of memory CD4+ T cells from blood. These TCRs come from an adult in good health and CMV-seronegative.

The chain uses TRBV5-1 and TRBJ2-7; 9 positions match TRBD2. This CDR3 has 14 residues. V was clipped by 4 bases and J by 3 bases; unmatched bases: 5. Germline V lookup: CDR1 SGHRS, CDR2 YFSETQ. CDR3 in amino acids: CASSAGGARYEQYF. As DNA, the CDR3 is TGCGCCAGCAGCGCGGGGGGGGCTCGCTACGAGCAGTACTTC.

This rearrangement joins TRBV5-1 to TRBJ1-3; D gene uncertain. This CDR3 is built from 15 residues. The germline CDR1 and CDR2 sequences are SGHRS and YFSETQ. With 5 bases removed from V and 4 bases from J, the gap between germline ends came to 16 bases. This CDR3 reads CASSQNAFDGNTIYF. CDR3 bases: TGCGCCAGCAGTCAGAACGCGTTTGACGGAAACACCATATATTTT.

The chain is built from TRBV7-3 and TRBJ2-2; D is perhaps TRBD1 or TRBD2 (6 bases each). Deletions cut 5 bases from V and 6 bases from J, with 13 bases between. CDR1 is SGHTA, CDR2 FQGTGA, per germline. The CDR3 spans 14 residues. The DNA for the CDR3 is TGTGCCAGCAGCCAAGAGGGGGGCGCCGGGGAGCTGTTTTTT. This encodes CASSQEGGAGELFF.

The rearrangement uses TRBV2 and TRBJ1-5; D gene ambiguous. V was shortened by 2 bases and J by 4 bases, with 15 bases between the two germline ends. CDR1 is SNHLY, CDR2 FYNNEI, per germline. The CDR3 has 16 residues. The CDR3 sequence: CASSERLPGANQPQHF. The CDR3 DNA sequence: TGTGCCAGCAGTGAACGTCTCCCGGGAGCTAATCAGCCCCAGCATTTT.

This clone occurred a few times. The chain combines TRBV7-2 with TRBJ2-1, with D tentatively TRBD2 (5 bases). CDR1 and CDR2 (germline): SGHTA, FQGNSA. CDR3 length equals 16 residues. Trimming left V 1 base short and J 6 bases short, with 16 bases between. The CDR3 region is CASSLGVGVPVNEQFF. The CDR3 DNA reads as TGTGCCAGCAGCTTAGGTGTCGGGGTGCCTGTCAATGAGCAGTTCTTC. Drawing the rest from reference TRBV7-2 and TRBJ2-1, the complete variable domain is GAGVSQSPSNKVTEKGKDVELRCDPISGHTALYWYRQSLGQGLEFLIYFQGNSAPDKSGLPSDRFSAERTGGSVSTLTIQRTQQEDSAVYLCASSLGVGVPVNEQFFGPGTRLTVL.

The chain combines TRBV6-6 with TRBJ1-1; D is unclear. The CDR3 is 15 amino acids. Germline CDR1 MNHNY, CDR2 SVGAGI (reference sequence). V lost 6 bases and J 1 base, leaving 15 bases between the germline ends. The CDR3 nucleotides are TGTGCCAGCAGAGTACCCTCGGGAGGGAACACTGAAGCTTTCTTT. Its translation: CASRVPSGGNTEAFF.

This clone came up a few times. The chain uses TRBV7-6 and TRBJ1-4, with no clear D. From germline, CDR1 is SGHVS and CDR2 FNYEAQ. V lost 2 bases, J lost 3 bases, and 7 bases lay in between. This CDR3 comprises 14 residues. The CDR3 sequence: CASSLSNANEKLFF. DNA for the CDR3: TGTGCCAGCAGCTTATCGAACGCTAATGAAAAACTGTTTTTT.